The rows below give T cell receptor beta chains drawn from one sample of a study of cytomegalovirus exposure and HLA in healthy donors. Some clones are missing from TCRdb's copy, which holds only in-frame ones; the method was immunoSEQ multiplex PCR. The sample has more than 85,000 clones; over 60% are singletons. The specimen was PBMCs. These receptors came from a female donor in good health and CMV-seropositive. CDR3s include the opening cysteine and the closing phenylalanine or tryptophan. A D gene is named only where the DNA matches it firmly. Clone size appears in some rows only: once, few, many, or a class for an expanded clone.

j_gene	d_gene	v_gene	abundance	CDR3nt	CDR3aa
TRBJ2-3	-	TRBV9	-	TGTGCCAGCAGCGTAAGCCCTAGCACAGATACGCAGTATTTT	CASSVSPSTDTQYF
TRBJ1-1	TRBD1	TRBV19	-	TGTGCCAGTAGAAGGGACAGGATGAACACTGAAGCTTTCTTT	CASRRDRMNTEAFF
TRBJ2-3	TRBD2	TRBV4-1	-	TGCGCCAGCAGCCAAGGGACTAGTAGCACAGATACGCAGTATTTT	CASSQGTSSTDTQYF
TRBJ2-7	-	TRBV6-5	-	TGTGCCAGCAGGTCCGGGACACCTTACGAGCAGTACTTC	CASRSGTPYEQYF
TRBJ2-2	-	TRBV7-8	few	TGTGCCAGCAGCCTCCTAATGAACACCGGGGAGCTGTTTTTT	CASSLLMNTGELFF
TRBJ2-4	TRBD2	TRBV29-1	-	TGCAGCGTCCCCTTTCGGGAGGGAGCCAAAAACAGTCAGTACTTC	CSVPFREGAKNSQYF
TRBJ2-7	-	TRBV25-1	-	TGTGCCAGCAGTGATGCGGGGAGCTCCTCCTACGAGCAGTACTTC	CASSDAGSSSYEQYF
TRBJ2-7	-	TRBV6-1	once	TGTGCCAGCAGCCAACTAGGACCCACCTACGAGCAGTACTTC	CASSQLGPTYEQYF
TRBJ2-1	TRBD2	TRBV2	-	TGTGCCAGAGAGGGACTAGCGGGTTCCAATGAGCAGTTCTTC	CAREGLAGSNEQFF
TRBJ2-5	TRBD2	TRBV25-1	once	TGTGCCAGCAGTAAGGGAGGGGTTGGAGAGACCCAGTACTTC	CASSKGGVGETQYF
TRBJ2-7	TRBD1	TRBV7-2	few	TGTGCCAGCAGCCTCGGGACAGCCCCCTACGAGCAGTACTTC	CASSLGTAPYEQYF
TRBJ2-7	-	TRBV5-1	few	TGCGCCAGCAGCGAAAAAGGACAGACCTACGAGCAGTACTTC	CASSEKGQTYEQYF
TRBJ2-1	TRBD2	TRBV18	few	TGTGCCACCACGGGGGGATCCTACAATGAGCAGTTCTTC	CATTGGSYNEQFF
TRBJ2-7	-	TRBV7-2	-	TGTGCCAGCAGCTTGGGCGGGATCCCCTACGAGCAGTACTTC	CASSLGGIPYEQYF
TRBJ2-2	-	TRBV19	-	TGTGCCAGTACCTCTCAGGGGACGGCGTCCGGGGAGCTGTTTTTT	CASTSQGTASGELFF
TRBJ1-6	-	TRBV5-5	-	TGTGCCAGCAGCTTCCGGGACACCCGTAATTCACCCCTCCACTTT	CASSFRDTRNSPLHF
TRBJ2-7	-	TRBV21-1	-	TGTGCCAGCAGCCCCCTTCGAGACAGATCCTACGAGCAGTACTTC	CASSPLRDRSYEQYF
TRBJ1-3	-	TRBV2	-	TGTGCCAGCTCAGAGGAGAACAGGGTTTCTGCCAACACCATATATTTT	CASSEENRVSANTIYF
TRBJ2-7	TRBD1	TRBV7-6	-	TGTGCCAGCAGCTTGTCGGGGACAGGGAACGGACCCTACGAGCAGTACTTC	CASSLSGTGNGPYEQYF
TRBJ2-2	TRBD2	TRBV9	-	TGTGCCAGCAGCGTAGTCGGGGGGGCGGCCGGGGAGCTGTTTTTT	CASSVVGGAAGELFF
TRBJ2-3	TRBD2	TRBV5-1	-	TGCGCCAGCAGCCACGGACTAGCGGGAGATACGCAGTATTTT	CASSHGLAGDTQYF
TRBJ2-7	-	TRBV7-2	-	TGTGCCAGCAGCTTACAGGGGGGCGAGCAGTACTTC	CASSLQGGEQYF
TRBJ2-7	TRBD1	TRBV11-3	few	TGTGCCAGCAGCCCAAGGGACAGGGCGGGCGAGCAGTACTTC	CASSPRDRAGEQYF
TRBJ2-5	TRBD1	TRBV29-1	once	TGCAGCGTCTTCCAGGGACAGTTCGTTATAGAGACCCAGTACTTC	CSVFQGQFVIETQYF
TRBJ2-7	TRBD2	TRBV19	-	TGTGCCAGTAGTATAACACTAGCGGGAGGCCCCTACGAGCAGTACTTC	CASSITLAGGPYEQYF
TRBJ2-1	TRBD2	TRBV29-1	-	TGCAGCGCCCGCTCCGGGAGGGGTAGCTCCTACAATGAGCAGTTCTTC	CSARSGRGSSYNEQFF
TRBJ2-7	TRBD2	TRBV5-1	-	TGCGCCAGCAGCTTGGCCGGCGGGAGTGGCGAGCAGTACTTC	CASSLAGGSGEQYF
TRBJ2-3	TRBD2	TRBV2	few	TGTGCCAGCTGGGGGGGGAGTTGGGGCACAGATACGCAGTATTTT	CASWGGSWGTDTQYF
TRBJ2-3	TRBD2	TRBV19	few	TGTGCCAGTAGTCCTACGGGGACTAGCGGGGCAGATACGCAGTATTTT	CASSPTGTSGADTQYF
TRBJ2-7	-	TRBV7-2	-	TGTGCCAGCAGCAGCAGGGGTCCCTACGAGCAGTACTTC	CASSSRGPYEQYF
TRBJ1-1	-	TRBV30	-	TGTGCCTGGAGTGTGAGGCAGGGGCTATTGAACACTGAAGCTTTCTTT	CAWSVRQGLLNTEAFF
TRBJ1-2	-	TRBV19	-	TGTGCCACCCAGATCAGGGATACCTCCAACTATGGCTACACCTTC	CATQIRDTSNYGYTF
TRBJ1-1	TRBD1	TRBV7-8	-	TGTGCCAGCAGCTTACTTCAGGGGGCGGGTGAAGCTTTCTTT	CASSLLQGAGEAFF
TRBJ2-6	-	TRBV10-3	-	TGTGCCACCAGACAGGTCAACTCTGGGGCCAACGGCCTGACTTTC	CATRQVNSGANGLTF
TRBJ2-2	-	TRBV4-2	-	TGTGCCAGCAGCCAGGAGGTAGGGGGTAGCCGAGCCGGGGAGCTGTTTTTT	CASSQEVGGSRAGELFF
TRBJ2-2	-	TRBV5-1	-	TGCGCCAGCAGCCCCCCCGTTAACACCGGGGAGCTGTTTTTT	CASSPPVNTGELFF
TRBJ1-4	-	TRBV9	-	TGTGCCAGCAGCGTAGAACCCGGTGCAACTAATGAAAAACTGTTTTTT	CASSVEPGATNEKLFF
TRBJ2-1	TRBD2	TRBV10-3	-	TGTGCCATCAGAGATACTAGCGGGGGGGCCGGTGAGCAGTTCTTC	CAIRDTSGGAGEQFF
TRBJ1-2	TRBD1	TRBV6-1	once	TGTGCCAGCAGACCCGCTGGGACAGCTAACTATGGCTACACCTTC	CASRPAGTANYGYTF
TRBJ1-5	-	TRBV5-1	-	TGCGCCAGCAGCTTCAGGGTTGGACAGCCCCAGCATTTT	CASSFRVGQPQHF
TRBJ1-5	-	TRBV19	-	TGTGCCACCAGGGCCCGCAATACTTTTCAGCCCCAGCATTTT	CATRARNTFQPQHF
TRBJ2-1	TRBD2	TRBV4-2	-	TGTGCCAGCAGCCAGGAAGCGGGGGTCAGCTCCTACAATGAGCAGTTCTTC	CASSQEAGVSSYNEQFF
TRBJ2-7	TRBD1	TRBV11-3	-	TGTGCCAGCAGCTTAGGGACAGGGGGCGCGTACGAGCAGTACTTC	CASSLGTGGAYEQYF
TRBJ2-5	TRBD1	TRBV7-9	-	TGTGCCAGCAGCTTAGGGCAGACAGGGACCTACGAGACCCAGTACTTC	CASSLGQTGTYETQYF
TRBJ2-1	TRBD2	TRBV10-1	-	TGCGCCAGCAGTGAGTCCGGGACTAGCTTTGAGCAGTTCTTC	CASSESGTSFEQFF
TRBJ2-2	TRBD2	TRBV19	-	TGTGCCAGCAAGGGACTAGCGGGAACCTTGAACACCGGGGAGCTGTTTTTT	CASKGLAGTLNTGELFF
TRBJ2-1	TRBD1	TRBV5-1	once	TGCGCCAGCAGCTTGCCGCAGGGGGCCGGGAACAATGAGCAGTTCTTC	CASSLPQGAGNNEQFF
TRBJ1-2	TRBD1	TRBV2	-	TGTGCCAGCAGTTCAAGGACAGGGGAGCGCTATGGCTACACCTTC	CASSSRTGERYGYTF
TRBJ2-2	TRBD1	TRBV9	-	TGTGCCAGCAGCGTAGGAGACAGGGTGAACACCGGGGAGCTGTTTTTT	CASSVGDRVNTGELFF
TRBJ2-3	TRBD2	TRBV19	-	TGTGCCAGTACCACGATGCCCAGCGGGGGTACAGATACGCAGTATTTT	CASTTMPSGGTDTQYF